The rows below give T cell receptor beta chains drawn from one sample of a study of cytomegalovirus exposure and HLA in healthy donors. Some clones are missing from TCRdb's copy, which holds only in-frame ones; the method was immunoSEQ multiplex PCR. Seen here are approximately 120,000 clones, around 80% observed once, and the top ten hold approximately 1%. Source material: PBMCs. The receptors shown here come from a woman in her 30s in good health and CMV-seronegative. The CDR3 runs from the conserved cysteine through the conserved F or W. The D gene is left open where the match is weak. Clone size appears in some rows only: once, few, many, or a class for an expanded clone.

CDR3aa | CDR3nt | j_gene | v_gene | d_gene | abundance
CASSTQTSAETQYF | TGTGCCAGCAGCACCCAGACTAGCGCGGAGACCCAGTACTTC | TRBJ2-5 | TRBV5-4 | TRBD2 | NA
CAWTRSQRETQYF | TGTGCCTGGACTCGAAGCCAGCGGGAGACGCAGTATTTT | TRBJ2-3 | TRBV30 | TRBD2 | NA
CASSQVFRVSGEAYGYTF | TGCGCCAGCAGCCAAGTGTTTCGGGTGAGCGGGGAGGCCTATGGCTACACCTTC | TRBJ1-2 | TRBV4-1 | NA | NA
CAISDSAAGELFF | TGTGCCATCAGTGATTCGGCGGCCGGGGAGCTGTTTTTT | TRBJ2-2 | TRBV10-3 | NA | NA
CASSFDMGRQETQYF | TGTGCCAGCAGCTTTGACATGGGGCGCCAAGAGACCCAGTACTTC | TRBJ2-5 | TRBV7-2 | NA | NA
CASSSGGVNQPQHF | TGTGCCAGCTCCTCTGGGGGGGTCAATCAGCCCCAGCATTTT | TRBJ1-5 | TRBV27 | NA | NA
CASSFISGVGNTIYF | TGTGCCAGCAGCTTCATTTCAGGGGTTGGAAACACCATATATTTT | TRBJ1-3 | TRBV5-6 | NA | NA
CASSPLAGDNTGELFF | TGTGCCAGCAGCCCCCTGGCAGGGGACAACACCGGGGAGCTGTTTTTT | TRBJ2-2 | TRBV7-6 | NA | few
CASSLQGLGTEAFF | TGTGCCAGCAGCTTACAGGGGCTAGGGACTGAAGCTTTCTTT | TRBJ1-1 | TRBV27 | TRBD1 | few
CASSLTSGRAGDTQYF | TGTGCCAGCAGCTTAACTAGCGGGAGGGCCGGAGATACGCAGTATTTT | TRBJ2-3 | TRBV7-2 | TRBD2 | NA
CASSVGTAGPYEQYF | TGTGCCAGCAGCGTAGGAACAGCGGGGCCCTACGAGCAGTACTTC | TRBJ2-7 | TRBV9 | TRBD2 | few
CSVGGTSGSSYNEQFF | TGCAGCGTGGGCGGGACTAGCGGGAGCTCCTACAATGAGCAGTTCTTC | TRBJ2-1 | TRBV29-1 | TRBD2 | once
CASSLTSGSGDEQFF | TGTGCCAGCAGTCTGACTAGCGGGAGTGGGGATGAGCAGTTCTTC | TRBJ2-1 | TRBV6-4 | TRBD2 | NA
CASSPTGYEQYF | TGTGCCAGCAGCCCTACGGGCTACGAGCAGTACTTC | TRBJ2-7 | TRBV6-5 | NA | NA
CASSRDRVSLQETQYF | TGTGCCAGCAGCCGGGACAGGGTATCGTTACAAGAGACCCAGTACTTC | TRBJ2-5 | TRBV7-2 | TRBD1 | NA
CASSAGTRGNEQFF | TGCGCCAGCAGCGCCGGGACTAGGGGGAACGAGCAGTTCTTC | TRBJ2-1 | TRBV5-1 | TRBD2 | NA
CASSLSPRTSGDKKETQYF | TGTGCCAGCAGTTTATCCCCCCGGACTAGCGGGGATAAAAAAGAGACCCAGTACTTC | TRBJ2-5 | TRBV27 | TRBD2 | few
CASSFFPETGRDTEAFF | TGCGCCAGCAGCTTTTTTCCAGAGACAGGCAGGGACACTGAAGCTTTCTTT | TRBJ1-1 | TRBV5-1 | NA | NA